This T cell receptor (beta chain) was recovered during a study of tissue T cells after allogeneic stem cell transplantation. Germline assignment: CDR1 LGHDT and CDR2 YNNKQL (reference sequence). CDR3 size: 16 residues. Study-level results: Alloreactivity or antigen specificity of tissue TCRs was not determined; some clones might be host cells. The patient cohort was small and clinically heterogeneous, with limited sampling depth.

A remark on this clone: No antigen is known for it. A junction boundary mismatches the germline segment, possibly from a read error. The gene symbols are mouse symbols. The read terminates 1 residue ahead of where the CDR3 ends, so the germline J gene completes it.

CDR3 sequences, V/J genes, frequencies and template counts came from survey-depth TCRbeta sequencing. Sequencing was performed with immunoSEQ multiplex PCR; in TCRdb, only in-frame clones are kept and a portion is missing. The table includes 4,500 to 5,000 clones, approximately 49% detected once. Indicated time point: mouse harvest day 14 after allogeneic transplant. The graft held 10^6 splenic CD5+ T cells and 10^7 T-cell-depleted bone marrow cells. Material for sequencing was lymph node tissue. This rearrangement joins TRBV4 to TRBJ2-7; 14 bases align to TRBD2. The clonotype was recovered from a female BALB/c mouse given C57BL/6 T cells with graft-versus-host disease after an allogeneic hematopoietic cell transplant. The DNA read from the CDR3 is TGTGCCAGCAGCCAAGATCCGGGACTGGGGGGGCAAGAACAGTAC. Encoded protein: CASSQDPGLGGQEQY. The CDR3 in its entirety is CASSQDPGLGGQEQYF.